Listed below are T cell receptor beta chains from one sample, sequenced in a study of vaccination effects on CD4 cells after COVID-19. Assay used: immunoSEQ multiplex PCR; TCRdb lists only in-frame clones, some missing. Here the sample spans roughly 50,000 clones, 65% to 80% being singletons. The antigens of these receptors remain unknown. The sample consisted of CD4+ T cells from PBMCs cultured without peptide, taken before COVID-19 vaccination. These TCRs come from a human donor who received a COVID-19 vaccine. Each CDR3 is given with its conserved first and last residue. The order of the fields is CDR3 DNA, CDR3 protein, J gene, clone size, D gene, V gene. A D gene is named only where the DNA matches it firmly. Size values are once, few and many counts, or a class for expanded clones, and some rows have none.

CDR3 DNA: TGTGCCAGCAGTCGGGAGGGTGGCTATGGCTACACCTTC
CDR3 protein: CASSREGGYGYTF
J gene: TRBJ1-2
clone size: .
D gene: .
V gene: TRBV2

CDR3 DNA: TGTGCCAGCAGTGGGGACAGGACCCCTAACTATGGCTACACCTTC
CDR3 protein: CASSGDRTPNYGYTF
J gene: TRBJ1-2
clone size: .
D gene: TRBD1
V gene: TRBV2

CDR3 DNA: TGTGCCTGGAGTTTTCGATCCGGGACAGGGGCCTTC
CDR3 protein: CAWSFRSGTGAF
J gene: TRBJ1-2
clone size: .
D gene: TRBD1
V gene: TRBV30

CDR3 DNA: TGCGCCAGCAGCCACCTTATCCAACTAGCGGGAGAGGACAGGACAAGGCAGTTCTTC
CDR3 protein: CASSHLIQLAGEDRTRQFF
J gene: TRBJ2-1
clone size: .
D gene: TRBD2
V gene: TRBV4-1

CDR3 DNA: TGCGCCAGCAGCTTAGAGAGGGGGCGCGGGCAGTACTTC
CDR3 protein: CASSLERGRGQYF
J gene: TRBJ2-7
clone size: .
D gene: TRBD1
V gene: TRBV5-1

CDR3 DNA: TGTGCCAGCAGCGCAGGGAGGGCGGCCCATAATTCACCCCTCCACTTT
CDR3 protein: CASSAGRAAHNSPLHF
J gene: TRBJ1-6
clone size: .
D gene: .
V gene: TRBV2

CDR3 DNA: TGTGCCAGCAGCCTCCGGGACAGGGCCTACGAGCAGTACTTC
CDR3 protein: CASSLRDRAYEQYF
J gene: TRBJ2-7
clone size: .
D gene: TRBD1
V gene: TRBV14

CDR3 DNA: TGTGCCAGCAGCTCCGCTAGCGCCACCGGGGAGCTGTTTTTT
CDR3 protein: CASSSASATGELFF
J gene: TRBJ2-2
clone size: .
D gene: .
V gene: TRBV7-2

CDR3 DNA: TGTGCCAGCAGCTCGTCCGGGGGGAGCAATCAGCCCCAGCATTTT
CDR3 protein: CASSSSGGSNQPQHF
J gene: TRBJ1-5
clone size: .
D gene: .
V gene: TRBV6-5

CDR3 DNA: TGTGCCAGCAGTTACTTACCGACCTACGAGCAGTACTTC
CDR3 protein: CASSYLPTYEQYF
J gene: TRBJ2-7
clone size: .
D gene: .
V gene: TRBV6-5

CDR3 DNA: TGCGCCAGCAGCTTGGGAAGCGGCCAAGAGACCCAGTACTTC
CDR3 protein: CASSLGSGQETQYF
J gene: TRBJ2-5
clone size: .
D gene: .
V gene: TRBV5-1

CDR3 DNA: TGTGCCAGCAGTCCCCGGCAGAGCTATGGCTACACCTTC
CDR3 protein: CASSPRQSYGYTF
J gene: TRBJ1-2
clone size: few
D gene: .
V gene: TRBV6-5

CDR3 DNA: TGTGCCAGCAGGCCACTTTTAGCGGGAGCTTGGGAGCAGTACTTC
CDR3 protein: CASRPLLAGAWEQYF
J gene: TRBJ2-7
clone size: few
D gene: TRBD2
V gene: TRBV2

CDR3 DNA: TGTGCCAGCAGTTACTCCGGGGATTCACCCCTCCACTTT
CDR3 protein: CASSYSGDSPLHF
J gene: TRBJ1-6
clone size: .
D gene: .
V gene: TRBV6-2/TRBV6-3

CDR3 DNA: TGTGCCAGCAGCTTAATTGCAGGGGTATCGGATCAGCCCCAGCATTTT
CDR3 protein: CASSLIAGVSDQPQHF
J gene: TRBJ1-5
clone size: .
D gene: .
V gene: TRBV7-2

CDR3 DNA: TGCGCCAGCAGCTTTAGCGGCGATGAGCAGTTCTTC
CDR3 protein: CASSFSGDEQFF
J gene: TRBJ2-1
clone size: few
D gene: .
V gene: TRBV5-1

CDR3 DNA: TGCGCCAGCAGCTTGGGGCAGGGGGGGAATTCACCCCTCCACTTT
CDR3 protein: CASSLGQGGNSPLHF
J gene: TRBJ1-6
clone size: few
D gene: TRBD1
V gene: TRBV5-1

CDR3 DNA: TGTGCCACCGTCCGGGACATCTCGAACGAGCAGTACTTC
CDR3 protein: CATVRDISNEQYF
J gene: TRBJ2-7
clone size: .
D gene: .
V gene: TRBV25-1

CDR3 DNA: TGTGCCAGCTCGCCACAAGAGACCCAGTACTTC
CDR3 protein: CASSPQETQYF
J gene: TRBJ2-5
clone size: .
D gene: .
V gene: TRBV18

CDR3 DNA: TGTGCCAGCAGCCAAGGCTGGCGGGAGTGGAGCGAGCAGTACTTC
CDR3 protein: CASSQGWREWSEQYF
J gene: TRBJ2-7
clone size: few
D gene: TRBD2
V gene: TRBV3-1/TRBV3-2

CDR3 DNA: TGTGCCAGCAGTTTCAACCTCTATAGCAATCAGCCCCAGCATTTT
CDR3 protein: CASSFNLYSNQPQHF
J gene: TRBJ1-5
clone size: few
D gene: .
V gene: TRBV28

CDR3 DNA: TGTGCCAGCAGCCCCTGGGGCTATGGCTACACCTTC
CDR3 protein: CASSPWGYGYTF
J gene: TRBJ1-2
clone size: .
D gene: .
V gene: TRBV5-5

CDR3 DNA: TGTGCCAGCAGCTTAGGGGGCATGAACACTGAAGCTTTCTTT
CDR3 protein: CASSLGGMNTEAFF
J gene: TRBJ1-1
clone size: .
D gene: .
V gene: TRBV7-2

CDR3 DNA: TGTGCCAGCAGTGCGTCCAAAACGGGGGGGAACAATTCACCCCTCCACTTT
CDR3 protein: CASSASKTGGNNSPLHF
J gene: TRBJ1-6
clone size: few
D gene: .
V gene: TRBV2

CDR3 DNA: TGTGCCAGCAGCCCCTCAGGGGCTCGGACTAACTATGGCTACACCTTC
CDR3 protein: CASSPSGARTNYGYTF
J gene: TRBJ1-2
clone size: few
D gene: .
V gene: TRBV7-9

CDR3 DNA: TGCGCCAGCAGCCAAGAGGGACAGGCCTATGGCTACACCTTC
CDR3 protein: CASSQEGQAYGYTF
J gene: TRBJ1-2
clone size: few
D gene: TRBD1
V gene: TRBV4-3

CDR3 DNA: TGTGCCAGCAGCCAAGAAGGGGATGCGGAGACCCAGTACTTC
CDR3 protein: CASSQEGDAETQYF
J gene: TRBJ2-5
clone size: .
D gene: .
V gene: TRBV4-2

CDR3 DNA: TGTGCCAGCAGCTTAGGGATCCCGGGAGCTGAAGCTTTCTTT
CDR3 protein: CASSLGIPGAEAFF
J gene: TRBJ1-1
clone size: .
D gene: .
V gene: TRBV11-2

CDR3 DNA: TGTGCCAGCAGCTTGTCGGGGGGCTACACCTTC
CDR3 protein: CASSLSGGYTF
J gene: TRBJ1-2
clone size: .
D gene: .
V gene: TRBV5-6

CDR3 DNA: TGTGCCAGCAGCCTAAAGGGCAGGGTCGGTGAAGCTTTCTTT
CDR3 protein: CASSLKGRVGEAFF
J gene: TRBJ1-1
clone size: .
D gene: .
V gene: TRBV11-2

CDR3 DNA: TGCGCCAGCAGCATTGCCCTCGGAGGGGGAGATGAAGCTTTCTTT
CDR3 protein: CASSIALGGGDEAFF
J gene: TRBJ1-1
clone size: few
D gene: .
V gene: TRBV5-1

CDR3 DNA: TGTGCCACCAGTGATCCTATCTATGGCTACACCTTC
CDR3 protein: CATSDPIYGYTF
J gene: TRBJ1-2
clone size: .
D gene: .
V gene: TRBV24-1

CDR3 DNA: TGTGCCAGCAGCCCCACGGACAGGGGAACTGAAGCTTTCTTT
CDR3 protein: CASSPTDRGTEAFF
J gene: TRBJ1-1
clone size: .
D gene: TRBD1
V gene: TRBV3-1/TRBV3-2

CDR3 DNA: TGCGCCAGCAGCCCACGGACAGGGGGCTTTGAAAAACTGTTTTTT
CDR3 protein: CASSPRTGGFEKLFF
J gene: TRBJ1-4
clone size: .
D gene: TRBD1
V gene: TRBV5-1

CDR3 DNA: TGTGCCAGCAAAGGACAGGCTGGGTACAATGAAAAACTGTTTTTT
CDR3 protein: CASKGQAGYNEKLFF
J gene: TRBJ1-4
clone size: .
D gene: TRBD1
V gene: TRBV2

CDR3 DNA: TGTGCCAGCAGTCTCACCAGGGGGCCCGGTGAAGCTTTCTTT
CDR3 protein: CASSLTRGPGEAFF
J gene: TRBJ1-1
clone size: .
D gene: TRBD1
V gene: TRBV28

CDR3 DNA: TGCGCCAGCAGCTGGATCAATTTTGGGGACGGGTACGAGCAGTACTTC
CDR3 protein: CASSWINFGDGYEQYF
J gene: TRBJ2-7
clone size: .
D gene: .
V gene: TRBV5-1

CDR3 DNA: TGTGCCAGCAGCCCCGGGACTAGCGGGAGGGGTGAGCAGTTCTTC
CDR3 protein: CASSPGTSGRGEQFF
J gene: TRBJ2-1
clone size: .
D gene: TRBD2
V gene: TRBV7-9

CDR3 DNA: TGTGCCAGCAGCGTAGGTATTAGCGGGGGTGGTTACAATGAGCAGTTCTTC
CDR3 protein: CASSVGISGGGYNEQFF
J gene: TRBJ2-1
clone size: .
D gene: TRBD2
V gene: TRBV9

CDR3 DNA: TGTGCCAGCAGGGATACAGGATACAATCAGCCCCAGCATTTT
CDR3 protein: CASRDTGYNQPQHF
J gene: TRBJ1-5
clone size: few
D gene: .
V gene: TRBV25-1

CDR3 DNA: TGCGCCAGCAGCTTGGGCGGGACGGGGGCAGATACGCAGTATTTT
CDR3 protein: CASSLGGTGADTQYF
J gene: TRBJ2-3
clone size: .
D gene: .
V gene: TRBV5-1

CDR3 DNA: TGTGCCAGCACCCTCCCTGGGCAGGATACCACCTTC
CDR3 protein: CASTLPGQDTTF
J gene: TRBJ1-2
clone size: .
D gene: .
V gene: TRBV28

CDR3 DNA: TGTGCCTGGAACAGGGGGGGCCTCTATGGCTACACCTTC
CDR3 protein: CAWNRGGLYGYTF
J gene: TRBJ1-2
clone size: .
D gene: TRBD1
V gene: TRBV30

CDR3 DNA: TGCGCCAGCAGCCAAGGGCACATGAACACTGAAGCTTTCTTT
CDR3 protein: CASSQGHMNTEAFF
J gene: TRBJ1-1
clone size: .
D gene: .
V gene: TRBV4-3

CDR3 DNA: TGTGCCAGCAGCTTAGGCGGGAGCGGCGAGCAGTACTTC
CDR3 protein: CASSLGGSGEQYF
J gene: TRBJ2-7
clone size: .
D gene: TRBD2
V gene: TRBV7-9

CDR3 DNA: TGTGCCAGTAGTATTTCAGGGGGCGCCTACAATGAGCAGTTCTTC
CDR3 protein: CASSISGGAYNEQFF
J gene: TRBJ2-1
clone size: .
D gene: TRBD1
V gene: TRBV19

CDR3 DNA: TGCAGCGTATCAGGGGGGTCCGGGGAGCTGTTTTTT
CDR3 protein: CSVSGGSGELFF
J gene: TRBJ2-2
clone size: .
D gene: .
V gene: TRBV29-1

CDR3 DNA: TGTGCCAGCAGCCAGGGTGGGAACACTGAAGCTTTCTTT
CDR3 protein: CASSQGGNTEAFF
J gene: TRBJ1-1
clone size: .
D gene: .
V gene: TRBV3-1/TRBV3-2

CDR3 DNA: TGTGCCAGCAGTGAAGCGATAGGGGGCTACTCCTACAATGAGCAGTTCTTC
CDR3 protein: CASSEAIGGYSYNEQFF
J gene: TRBJ2-1
clone size: once
D gene: TRBD1
V gene: TRBV2

CDR3 DNA: TGTGCCAGCAGCTTGGCAGGGAATGGCTATGGCTACACCTTC
CDR3 protein: CASSLAGNGYGYTF
J gene: TRBJ1-2
clone size: once
D gene: .
V gene: TRBV5-6